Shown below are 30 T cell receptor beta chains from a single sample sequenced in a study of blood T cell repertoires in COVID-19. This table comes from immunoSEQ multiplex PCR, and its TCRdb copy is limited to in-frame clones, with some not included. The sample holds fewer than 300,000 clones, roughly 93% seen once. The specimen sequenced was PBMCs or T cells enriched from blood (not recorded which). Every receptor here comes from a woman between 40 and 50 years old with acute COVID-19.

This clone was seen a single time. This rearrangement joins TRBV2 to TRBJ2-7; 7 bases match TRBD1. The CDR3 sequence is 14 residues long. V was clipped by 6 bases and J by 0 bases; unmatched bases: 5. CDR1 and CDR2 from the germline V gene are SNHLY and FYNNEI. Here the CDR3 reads CASRGTVHSYEQYF. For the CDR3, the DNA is TGTGCCAGCAGGGGGACAGTACACTCCTACGAGCAGTACTTC.

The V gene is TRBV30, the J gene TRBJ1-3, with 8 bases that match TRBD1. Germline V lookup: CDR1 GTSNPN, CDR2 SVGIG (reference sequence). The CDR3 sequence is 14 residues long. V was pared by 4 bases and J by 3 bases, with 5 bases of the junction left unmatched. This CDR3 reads CAWTGTGFGNTIYF. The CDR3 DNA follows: TGTGCCTGGACCGGGACAGGCTTTGGAAACACCATATATTTT.

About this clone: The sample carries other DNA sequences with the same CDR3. CDR3 in DNA: TGTGCCAGCAGCCGCGACAGACTGAACACTGAAGCTTTCTTT. Its protein product is CASSRDRLNTEAFF. The gene calls are TRBV28 and TRBJ1-1, with D perhaps TRBD1 (5 bases). Trimming shortened V by 6 bases and J by 0 bases, and 11 bases separated the two germline ends. Germline V CDR1 and CDR2: MDHEN, SYDVKM. The CDR3 loop spans 14 amino acids.

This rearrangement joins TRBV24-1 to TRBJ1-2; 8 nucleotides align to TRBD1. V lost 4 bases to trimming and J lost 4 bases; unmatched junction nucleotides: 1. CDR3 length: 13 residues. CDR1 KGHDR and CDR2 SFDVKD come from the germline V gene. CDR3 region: CATSDTGGYGYTF. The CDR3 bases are TGTGCCACCAGTGACACAGGGGGCTATGGCTACACCTTC.

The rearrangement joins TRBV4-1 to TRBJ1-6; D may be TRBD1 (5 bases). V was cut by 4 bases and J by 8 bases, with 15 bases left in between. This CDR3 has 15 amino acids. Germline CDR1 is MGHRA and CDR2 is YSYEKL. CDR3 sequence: CASSPSLGLDSPLHF. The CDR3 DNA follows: TGCGCCAGCAGCCCAAGTCTGGGGCTAGATTCACCCCTCCACTTT.

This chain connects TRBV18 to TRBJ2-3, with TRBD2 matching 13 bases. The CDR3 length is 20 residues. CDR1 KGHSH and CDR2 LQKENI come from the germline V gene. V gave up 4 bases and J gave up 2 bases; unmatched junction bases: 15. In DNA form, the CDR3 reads TGTGCCAGCTCACTTTTGCCCGGGACTAGCGGGGAGGTCTTCACAGATACGCAGTATTTT. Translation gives CASSLLPGTSGEVFTDTQYF.

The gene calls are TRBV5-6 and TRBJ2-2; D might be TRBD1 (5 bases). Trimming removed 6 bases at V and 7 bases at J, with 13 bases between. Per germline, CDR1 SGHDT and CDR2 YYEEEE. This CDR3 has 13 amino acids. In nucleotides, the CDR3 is TGTGCCAGCACCCCTAGGGGCGGCGGGGAGCTGTTTTTT. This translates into CASTPRGGGELFF.

The CDR3 DNA sequence: TGTGCCAGCAGCCCCGGCCGGGGCTACGAGCAGTACTTC. It specifies CASSPGRGYEQYF. The chain carries TRBV28 and TRBJ2-7, with a possible D match to TRBD2 (5 bases). Germline values: CDR1 MDHEN, CDR2 SYDVKM. CDR3 size: 13 residues. V gave up 6 bases and J gave up 3 bases, with 12 bases separating them. The full variable domain, with the rest looked up from reference TRBV28 and TRBJ2-7, is DVKVTQSSRYLVKRTGEKVFLECVQDMDHENMFWYRQDPGLGLRLIYFSYDVKMKEKGDIPEGYSVSREKKERFSLILESASTNQTSMYLCASSPGRGYEQYFGPGTRLTVT.

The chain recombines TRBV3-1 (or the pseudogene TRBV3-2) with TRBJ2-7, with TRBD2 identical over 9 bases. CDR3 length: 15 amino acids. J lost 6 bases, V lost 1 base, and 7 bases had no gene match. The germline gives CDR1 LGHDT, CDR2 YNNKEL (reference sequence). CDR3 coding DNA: TGTGCCAGCAGCCAAGGGGGCGGGAGGGCGTTCGAGCAGTACTTC. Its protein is CASSQGGGRAFEQYF.

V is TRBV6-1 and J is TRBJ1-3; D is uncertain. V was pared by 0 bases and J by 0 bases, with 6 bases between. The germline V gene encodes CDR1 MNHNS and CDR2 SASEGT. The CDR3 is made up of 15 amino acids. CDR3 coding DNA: TGTGCCAGCAGTGAAGCCCAGGACTCTGGAAACACCATATATTTT. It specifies CASSEAQDSGNTIYF.

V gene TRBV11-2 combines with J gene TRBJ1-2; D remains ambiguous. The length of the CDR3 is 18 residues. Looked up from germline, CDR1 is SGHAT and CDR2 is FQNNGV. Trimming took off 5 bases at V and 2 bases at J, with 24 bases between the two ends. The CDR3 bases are TGTGCCAGCAGCCTCGCTGCGCCTGATAGAGGGAGAAACTATGGCTACACCTTC. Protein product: CASSLAAPDRGRNYGYTF.

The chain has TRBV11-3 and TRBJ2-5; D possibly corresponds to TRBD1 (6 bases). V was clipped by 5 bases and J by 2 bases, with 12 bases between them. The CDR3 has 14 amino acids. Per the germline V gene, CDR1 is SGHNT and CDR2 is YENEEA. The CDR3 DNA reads TGTGCCAGCAGCCGAGGGGACACTCAAGAGACCCAGTACTTC. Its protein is CASSRGDTQETQYF.

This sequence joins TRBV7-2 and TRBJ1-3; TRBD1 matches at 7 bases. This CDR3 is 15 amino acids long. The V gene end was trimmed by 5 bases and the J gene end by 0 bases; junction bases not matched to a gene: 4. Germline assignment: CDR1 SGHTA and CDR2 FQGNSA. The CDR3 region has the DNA TGTGCCAGCAGCCTAGGACAGGCCTCTGGAAACACCATATATTTT. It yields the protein CASSLGQASGNTIYF.

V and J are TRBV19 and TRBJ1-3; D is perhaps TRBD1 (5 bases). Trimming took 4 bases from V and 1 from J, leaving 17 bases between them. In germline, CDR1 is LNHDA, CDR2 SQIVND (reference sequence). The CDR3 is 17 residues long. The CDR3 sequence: CASSSRGGGDSGNTIYF. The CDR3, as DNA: TGTGCCAGTAGTAGCCGCGGGGGGGGTGATTCTGGAAACACCATATATTTT.

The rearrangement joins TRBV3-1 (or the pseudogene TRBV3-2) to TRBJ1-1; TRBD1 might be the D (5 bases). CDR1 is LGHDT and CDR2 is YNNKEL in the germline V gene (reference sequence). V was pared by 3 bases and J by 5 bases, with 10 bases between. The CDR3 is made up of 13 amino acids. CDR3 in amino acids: CASSHQGRTEAFF. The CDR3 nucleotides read TGTGCCAGCAGCCACCAGGGCAGGACTGAAGCTTTCTTT.

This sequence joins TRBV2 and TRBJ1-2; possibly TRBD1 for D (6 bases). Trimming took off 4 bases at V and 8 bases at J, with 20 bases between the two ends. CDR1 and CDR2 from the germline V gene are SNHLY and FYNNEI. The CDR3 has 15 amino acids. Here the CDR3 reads CASSVHPRQESGYTF. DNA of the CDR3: TGTGCCAGCAGTGTGCACCCTCGACAGGAATCAGGCTACACCTTC. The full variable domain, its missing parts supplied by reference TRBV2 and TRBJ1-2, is EPEVTQTPSHQVTQMGQEVILRCVPISNHLYFYWYRQILGQKVEFLVSFYNNEISEKSEIFDDQFSVERPDGSNFTLKIRSTKLEDSAMYFCASSVHPRQESGYTFGSGTRLTVV.

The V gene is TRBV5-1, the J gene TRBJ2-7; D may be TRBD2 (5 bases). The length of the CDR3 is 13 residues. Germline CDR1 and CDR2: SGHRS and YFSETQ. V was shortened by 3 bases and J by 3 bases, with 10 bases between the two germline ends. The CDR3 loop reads CASSWTDNYEQYF. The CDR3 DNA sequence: TGCGCCAGCAGCTGGACTGATAACTACGAGCAGTACTTC.

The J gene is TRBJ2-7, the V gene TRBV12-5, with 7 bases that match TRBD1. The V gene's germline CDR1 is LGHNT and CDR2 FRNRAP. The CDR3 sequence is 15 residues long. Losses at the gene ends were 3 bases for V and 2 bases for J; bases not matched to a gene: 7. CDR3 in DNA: TGTGCTAGTGGTTTCGCCCGACAGGGCCCCTACGAGCAGTACTTC. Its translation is CASGFARQGPYEQYF.

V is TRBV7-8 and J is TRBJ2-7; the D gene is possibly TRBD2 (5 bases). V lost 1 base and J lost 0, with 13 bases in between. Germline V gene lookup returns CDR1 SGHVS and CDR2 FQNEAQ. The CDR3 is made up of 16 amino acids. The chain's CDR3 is CASSLVGAGGSYEQYF. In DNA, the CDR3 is TGTGCCAGCAGCTTAGTGGGCGCCGGAGGCTCCTACGAGCAGTACTTC.

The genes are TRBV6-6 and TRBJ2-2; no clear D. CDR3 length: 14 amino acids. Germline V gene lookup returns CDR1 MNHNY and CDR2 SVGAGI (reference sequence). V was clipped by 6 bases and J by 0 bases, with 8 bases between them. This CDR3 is CASRYSANTGELFF. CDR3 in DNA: TGTGCCAGCAGGTACAGCGCGAACACCGGGGAGCTGTTTTTT.

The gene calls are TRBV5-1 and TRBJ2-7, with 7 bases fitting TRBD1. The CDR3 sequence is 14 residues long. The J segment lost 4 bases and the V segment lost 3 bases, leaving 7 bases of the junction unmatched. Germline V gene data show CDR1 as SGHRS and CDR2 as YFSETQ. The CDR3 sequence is CASSSWDRTYEQYF. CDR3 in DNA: TGCGCCAGCAGCTCCTGGGACAGAACTTACGAGCAGTACTTC.

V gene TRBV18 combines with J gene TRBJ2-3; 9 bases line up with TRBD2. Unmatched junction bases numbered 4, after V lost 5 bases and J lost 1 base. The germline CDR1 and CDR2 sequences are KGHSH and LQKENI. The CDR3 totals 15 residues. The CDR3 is CASSSRTSGTDTQYF. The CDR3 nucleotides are TGTGCCAGCTCATCACGGACTAGCGGCACAGATACGCAGTATTTT.

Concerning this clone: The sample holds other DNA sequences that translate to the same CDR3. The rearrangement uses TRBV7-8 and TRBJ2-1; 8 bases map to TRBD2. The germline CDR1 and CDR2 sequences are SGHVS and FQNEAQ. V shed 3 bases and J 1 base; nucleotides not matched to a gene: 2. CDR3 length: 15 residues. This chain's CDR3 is CASSLSGSSYNEQFF. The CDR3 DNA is TGTGCCAGCAGCTTGAGCGGGAGTTCCTACAATGAGCAGTTCTTC.

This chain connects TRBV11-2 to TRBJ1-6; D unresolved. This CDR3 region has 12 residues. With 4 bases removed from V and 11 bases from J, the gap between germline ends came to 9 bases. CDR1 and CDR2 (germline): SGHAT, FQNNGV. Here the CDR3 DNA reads TGTGCCAGCAGCTCCCCTCAGACACCCCTCCACTTT. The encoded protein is CASSSPQTPLHF.

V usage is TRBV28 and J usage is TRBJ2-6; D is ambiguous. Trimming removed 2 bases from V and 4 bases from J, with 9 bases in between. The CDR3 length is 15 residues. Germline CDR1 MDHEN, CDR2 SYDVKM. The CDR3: CASSLKSTGANVLTF. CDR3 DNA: TGTGCCAGCAGTTTAAAGAGCACGGGGGCCAACGTCCTGACTTTC.

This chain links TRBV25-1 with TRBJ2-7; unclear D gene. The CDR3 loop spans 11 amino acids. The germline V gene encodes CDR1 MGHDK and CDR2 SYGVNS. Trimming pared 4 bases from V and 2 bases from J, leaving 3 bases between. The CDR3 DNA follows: TGTGCCAGCAGTGCCGCCTACGAGCAGTACTTC. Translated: CASSAAYEQYF.

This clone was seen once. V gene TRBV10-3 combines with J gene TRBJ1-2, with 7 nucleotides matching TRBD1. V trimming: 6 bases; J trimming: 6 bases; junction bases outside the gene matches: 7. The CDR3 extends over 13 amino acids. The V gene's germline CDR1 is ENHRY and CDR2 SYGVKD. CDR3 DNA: TGTGCCATCAGGATGGGACAGACCGATGGCTACACCTTC. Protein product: CAIRMGQTDGYTF.

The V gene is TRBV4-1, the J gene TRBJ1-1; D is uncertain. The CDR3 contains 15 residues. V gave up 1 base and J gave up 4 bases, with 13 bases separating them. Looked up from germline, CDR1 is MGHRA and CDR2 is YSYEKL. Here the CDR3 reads CASSQGEAEGTEAFF. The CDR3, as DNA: TGCGCCAGCAGCCAAGGGGAGGCCGAGGGCACTGAAGCTTTCTTT.

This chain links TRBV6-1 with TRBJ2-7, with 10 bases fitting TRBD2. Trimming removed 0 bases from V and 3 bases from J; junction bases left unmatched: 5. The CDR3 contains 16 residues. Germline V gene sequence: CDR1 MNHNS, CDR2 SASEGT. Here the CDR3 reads CASSEAQREGLYEQYF. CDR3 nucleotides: TGTGCCAGCAGTGAAGCCCAGCGGGAGGGCCTCTACGAGCAGTACTTC.

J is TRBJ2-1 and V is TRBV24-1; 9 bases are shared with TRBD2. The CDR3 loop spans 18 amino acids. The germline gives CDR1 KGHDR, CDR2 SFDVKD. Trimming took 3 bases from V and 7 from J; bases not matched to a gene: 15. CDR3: CATSDRGSGSKPGNEQFF. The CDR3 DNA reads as TGTGCCACCAGTGATCGTGGTAGCGGGAGTAAACCTGGGAATGAGCAGTTCTTC.